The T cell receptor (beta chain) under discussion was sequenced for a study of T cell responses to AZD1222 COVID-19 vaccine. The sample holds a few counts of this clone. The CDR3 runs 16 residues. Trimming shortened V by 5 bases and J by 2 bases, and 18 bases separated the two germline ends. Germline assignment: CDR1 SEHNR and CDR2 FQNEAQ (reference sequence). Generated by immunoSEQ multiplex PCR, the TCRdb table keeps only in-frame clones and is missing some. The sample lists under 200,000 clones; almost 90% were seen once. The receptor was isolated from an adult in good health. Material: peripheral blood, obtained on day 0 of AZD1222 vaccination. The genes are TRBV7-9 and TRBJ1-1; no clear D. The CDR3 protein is CASSPQVPGSNTEAFF. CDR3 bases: TGTGCCAGCAGCCCTCAGGTCCCAGGATCAAACACTGAAGCTTTCTTT.